This TCR beta chain originates from a study of T cell repertoires in cytomegalovirus infection. TCRdb processed the reads anew with MiXCR; each CDR3 protein has one entry. Of almost 500,000 distinct CDR3 sequences in the sample, approximately 11% were seen once. This clonotype was recorded a few times. The CDR3 has 15 residues. Germline values: CDR1 SGDLS, CDR2 YYNGEE. The V segment lost 3 bases and the J segment 2 bases; nucleotides outside the gene matches: 8. This receptor was taken from a human donor in good health (CMV status not recorded). Some clones in this sample may be carry-over from other donors' samples. The source material was PBMCs. V and J are TRBV9 and TRBJ2-7, with 7 positions matching TRBD1. The CDR3 region has the DNA TGTGCCAGCAGCGCCTCGACAGGGTCCCCCTACGAGCAGTACTTC. Translation: CASSASTGSPYEQYF.